The T cell receptor beta chain described here comes from a study of cytomegalovirus exposure and HLA in healthy donors. Study-wide findings and caveats: According to the study, 160 or so TCR beta chains were cytomegalovirus-associated. V segments that were indistinguishable, TRBV6-2 and TRBV6-3 among them, were omitted from analysis.

Primers included in the PCR were 60 Vbeta and 13 Jbeta primers. Here immunoSEQ multiplex PCR was the method, and the copy in TCRdb shows in-frame clones only, minus some. The sample shows under 150,000 clones, roughly four fifths of them seen only once. On this clone itself: The antigen remains unidentified.

V lost 0 bases, J lost 5 bases, and 10 bases lay in between. Germline assignment: CDR1 SQVTM and CDR2 ANQGSEA. The CDR3 spans 14 residues. This clonotype originated in a woman aged 40 to 50 in good health and CMV-seronegative. V gene TRBV29-1 combines with J gene TRBJ1-4; TRBD1 might be the D (5 bases). Sequenced sample: PBMCs. CDR3 sequence: CSVEERHRNEKLFF. The CDR3 DNA sequence: TGCAGCGTTGAAGAGAGACACAGGAATGAAAAACTGTTTTTT.